A single sample is the source of the 28 T cell receptor beta chains below, sequenced in a study of blood T cell repertoires in COVID-19. Libraries were prepared by immunoSEQ multiplex PCR; TCRdb keeps only in-frame clonotypes and omits some of them. Here the sample spans approximately 190,000 clones, approximately 81% being singletons. Sequenced input: peripheral blood. The receptors stem from a human donor in a cohort sampled during active COVID-19.

The chain links TRBV11-2 to TRBJ2-1, with D maybe TRBD2 (5 bases). This CDR3 spans 17 amino acids. The V and J ends lost 6 bases and 0 bases respectively, with 18 bases between them. Germline assignment: CDR1 SGHAT and CDR2 FQNNGV. Here the CDR3 reads CASRPTEGVPSYNEQFF. In DNA, the CDR3 is TGTGCCAGCAGGCCTACCGAGGGAGTCCCCTCCTACAATGAGCAGTTCTTC.

The chain recombines TRBV29-1 with TRBJ2-3; 10 bases agree with TRBD1. The V gene's germline CDR1 is SQVTM and CDR2 ANQGSEA. Unmatched junction bases numbered 10, after V lost 4 bases and J lost 6 bases. The CDR3 contains 15 residues. CDR3 protein: CSVAPGQGDGDTQYF. CDR3 nucleotide sequence: TGCAGCGTTGCCCCTGGACAGGGGGATGGGGATACGCAGTATTTT.

At least ten counts were recorded for this clone. Here the CDR3 DNA reads TGTGCCAGCAGGGGGGCAGCGTACGAGCAGTACTTC. This translates into CASRGAAYEQYF. The genes are TRBV2 and TRBJ2-7; D may be TRBD1 (6 bases). Looked up from germline, CDR1 is SNHLY and CDR2 is FYNNEI. The germline V and J ends were trimmed by 6 bases and 4 bases, with 10 bases remaining between them. The CDR3 is made up of 12 amino acids.

The rearrangement joins TRBV24-1 to TRBJ2-1, with 8 bases lining up with TRBD2. The CDR3 totals 14 residues. Germline V gene lookup returns CDR1 KGHDR and CDR2 SFDVKD. The J segment lost 12 bases and the V segment lost 0 bases, leaving 6 bases of the junction unmatched. CDR3 amino acids: CATSDLEGGGPQFF. The DNA of the CDR3 is TGTGCCACCAGTGATTTGGAGGGCGGGGGGCCGCAGTTCTTC.

The chain couples TRBV5-1 to TRBJ2-2; no clear D. V dropped 2 bases and J dropped 1 base, with 3 bases sitting between them. The CDR3 consists of 13 residues. Per the germline V gene, CDR1 is SGHRS and CDR2 is YFSETQ. CDR3 coding DNA: TGCGCCAGCAGCTTTATGAACACCGGGGAGCTGTTTTTT. Its protein product is CASSFMNTGELFF. Full variable domain (outside the CDR3, taken from reference TRBV5-1 and TRBJ2-2): KAGVTQTPRYLIKTRGQQVTLSCSPISGHRSVSWYQQTPGQGLQFLFEYFSETQRNKGNFPGRFSGRQFSNSRSEMNVSTLELGDSALYLCASSFMNTGELFFGEGSRLTVL.

In this sample, this clone turned up many times. V is TRBV19 and J is TRBJ1-5; 7 bases match TRBD1. The CDR3 runs to 14 residues. The V segment lost 5 bases and the J segment 5 bases; nucleotides outside the gene matches: 6. CDR1 is LNHDA and CDR2 is SQIVND in the germline V gene (reference sequence). The CDR3 coding sequence is TGTGCCAGTAGTCCCCGGGACAGCTATCAGCCCCAGCATTTT. Residues: CASSPRDSYQPQHF.

The rearrangement uses TRBV27 and TRBJ2-7; 7 bases map to TRBD2. CDR1 is MNHEY and CDR2 is SMNVEV in the germline V gene (reference sequence). The CDR3 consists of 14 residues. The V and J ends lost 3 bases and 2 bases, in that order; junction bases with no gene match: 4. Here the CDR3 reads CASSLAGVTYEQYF. DNA of the CDR3: TGTGCCAGCAGTTTGGCGGGAGTAACCTACGAGCAGTACTTC.

This clone was seen a single time. The chain joins TRBV5-1 to TRBJ1-1; D perhaps matches TRBD1 (6 bases). Per the germline V gene, CDR1 is SGHRS and CDR2 is YFSETQ. V was cut by 0 bases and J by 9 bases, with 15 bases left in between. CDR3 length equals 14 residues. The CDR3 sequence is CASSLGQVGNKAFF. CDR3 bases: TGCGCCAGCAGCTTGGGACAGGTCGGAAATAAAGCTTTCTTT.

The rearrangement joins TRBV19 to TRBJ2-1; 8 bases match TRBD1. Germline CDR1 is LNHDA and CDR2 is SQIVND (reference sequence). The CDR3 spans 14 residues. V shed 5 bases, J shed 10 bases, and the junction held 10 bases outside the gene matches. The CDR3, as DNA: TGTGCCAGTAGTCCCAGGGACAGGCACTCCGAGCAGTTCTTC. Protein: CASSPRDRHSEQFF.

V and J are TRBV19 and TRBJ1-2; D might be TRBD1 (6 bases). Trimming stripped 3 bases from V and 0 bases from J, with 29 bases between. The germline V gene encodes CDR1 LNHDA and CDR2 SQIVND (reference sequence). This CDR3 is built from 21 residues. The CDR3 loop reads CASSISRTQVGAREANYGYTF. The DNA of the CDR3 is TGTGCCAGTAGTATCTCCCGGACGCAGGTGGGGGCCCGTGAGGCTAACTATGGCTACACCTTC.

This chain uses TRBV10-3 with TRBJ2-1; 10 positions match TRBD2. Trimming took 9 bases from V and 4 from J; bases not matched to a gene: 6. The CDR3 covers 14 residues. CDR1 and CDR2 from the germline V gene are ENHRY and SYGVKD. The CDR3, as DNA: TGTGCCATTAGTATAGCGGGAGGTTACAATGAGCAGTTCTTC. Its protein is CAISIAGGYNEQFF.

This chain uses TRBV7-8 with TRBJ1-2; perhaps TRBD1 as D (5 bases). Trimming stripped 1 base from V and 2 bases from J, with 14 bases between. The CDR3 loop spans 16 amino acids. CDR1 is SGHVS and CDR2 is FQNEAQ in the germline V gene. The CDR3 bases are TGTGCCAGCAGCTTAGAGTCTGGGGGACTCAACTATGGCTACACCTTC. This translates into CASSLESGGLNYGYTF.

This clone was recorded only once. CDR3 DNA: TGTGCCAGCAGAAGACAGGGCGTCGGGGAGCTGTTTTTT. It specifies CASRRQGVGELFF. The chain has TRBV12-3 or TRBV12-4 and TRBJ2-2; 7 nucleotides agree with TRBD1. Trimming removed 6 bases from V and 7 bases from J; junction bases left unmatched: 5. The CDR3 is 13 residues long.

V is TRBV28 and J is TRBJ1-2; TRBD1 matches at 9 bases. Losses at the gene ends were 7 bases for V and 5 bases for J; bases not matched to a gene: 8. There are 14 residues in the CDR3. CDR1 MDHEN and CDR2 SYDVKM come from the germline V gene. The CDR3 spells CASTLIGTGYGYTF. CDR3 coding DNA: TGTGCCAGCACCCTTATCGGGACAGGGTATGGCTACACCTTC.

The gene calls are TRBV7-2 and TRBJ2-2; TRBD2 might be the D (6 bases). The CDR3 contains 14 residues. The germline CDR1 and CDR2 sequences are SGHTA and FQGNSA. Trimming stripped 8 bases from V and 3 bases from J, with 13 bases between. The DNA for the CDR3 is TGTGCCAGCGGAGCGGGCGGCTACACCGGGGAGCTGTTTTTT. It is translated as CASGAGGYTGELFF.

This chain connects TRBV29-1 to TRBJ1-2; TRBD1 aligns across 8 bases. Per the germline V gene, CDR1 is SQVTM and CDR2 is ANQGSEA. V shed 4 bases, J shed 4 bases, and the junction held 5 bases outside the gene matches. The CDR3 has 13 residues. CDR3 region: CSVVDRGGYGYTF. CDR3 coding DNA: TGCAGCGTTGTAGACAGGGGCGGCTATGGCTACACCTTC.

The chain links TRBV2 to TRBJ2-3; a weak D match, TRBD2 (6 bases). V gave up 6 bases and J gave up 4 bases, with 23 bases separating them. Germline V gene data show CDR1 as SNHLY and CDR2 as FYNNEI. The CDR3 is 17 amino acids. CDR3 coding DNA: TGTGCCAGCAGCCTGAATGTCGCCGGGAGTGGGGCAGATACGCAGTATTTT. Residues: CASSLNVAGSGADTQYF.

The chain couples TRBV2 to TRBJ2-7; 7 bases agree with TRBD1. The CDR3 runs to 13 residues. Germline V gene data show CDR1 as SNHLY and CDR2 as FYNNEI. With 6 bases clipped from V and 2 bases from J, the junction kept 4 bases outside the gene matches. CDR3 sequence (DNA): TGTGCCAGCAGCGCCCAGGGGGCCTACGAGCAGTACGTC. This sequence encodes CASSAQGAYEQYV.

This chain links TRBV15 with TRBJ1-1; tentatively, D is TRBD1 (5 bases). Germline lookup yields CDR1 LNHNV and CDR2 YYDKDF (reference sequence). The germline V and J ends were trimmed by 1 base and 8 bases, with 20 bases remaining between them. The CDR3 runs to 16 residues. CDR3 sequence reads: CATSRGQGGRVREAFF. In nucleotides, the CDR3 is TGTGCCACCAGCAGAGGGCAGGGTGGACGGGTTAGGGAAGCTTTCTTT.

This sequence joins TRBV6-2 or TRBV6-3 and TRBJ2-4; D is undetermined. Germline CDR1 MNHEY, CDR2 SVGEGT. This CDR3 has 13 amino acids. The V gene lost 6 bases and the J gene lost 0 bases, with 6 bases spanning the gap. In DNA form, the CDR3 reads TGTGCCAGCAGCTTTCTAGCCAAAAACATTCAGTACTTC. Translation: CASSFLAKNIQYF.

This rearrangement joins TRBV7-2 to TRBJ1-6; D is undetermined. CDR3 length: 15 amino acids. Trimming shortened V by 5 bases and J by 5 bases, and 13 bases separated the two germline ends. Germline lookup yields CDR1 SGHTA and CDR2 FQGNSA. The chain's CDR3 is CASSQAGIDNSPLHF. The CDR3 bases are TGTGCCAGCAGCCAAGCGGGGATAGATAATTCACCCCTCCACTTT.

The genes are TRBV15 and TRBJ2-1; a weak D match, TRBD1 (5 bases). Germline CDR1 and CDR2: LNHNV and YYDKDF (reference sequence). V lost 6 bases to trimming and J lost 5 bases, with 11 bases between them. This CDR3 has 13 amino acids. The chain's CDR3 is CATRFVTDNEQFF. CDR3 nucleotides: TGTGCCACCAGATTTGTGACAGACAATGAGCAGTTCTTC. The variable domain in full, completed from reference TRBV15 and TRBJ2-1, reads DAMVIQNPRYQVTQFGKPVTLSCSQTLNHNVMYWYQQKSSQAPKLLFHYYDKDFNNEADTPDNFQSRRPNTSFCFLDIRSPGLGDTAMYLCATRFVTDNEQFFGPGTRLTVL.

V usage is TRBV2 and J usage is TRBJ2-2, with 7 bases identical to TRBD1. The V gene's germline CDR1 is SNHLY and CDR2 FYNNEI. Losses at the gene ends were 10 bases for V and 6 bases for J; bases not matched to a gene: 11. The length of the CDR3 is 14 residues. The CDR3: CATKTGIDAGELFF. CDR3 bases: TGTGCCACGAAGACAGGGATTGATGCCGGGGAGCTGTTTTTT.

The chain links TRBV20-1 to TRBJ2-2, with D possibly being TRBD1 (5 bases). This CDR3 contains 14 residues. V was trimmed by 3 bases and J by 0 bases, leaving 8 bases between them. The germline V gene has CDR1 DFQATT and CDR2 SNEGSKA (reference sequence). The CDR3 nucleotides read TGCAGTGCTAGTCGCAGGGCGAACACCGGGGAGCTGTTTTTT. It codes for CSASRRANTGELFF.

The chain couples TRBV19 to TRBJ1-1; 7 bases match TRBD1. V lost 7 bases to trimming and J lost 1 base; unmatched junction nucleotides: 6. Germline CDR1 LNHDA, CDR2 SQIVND (reference sequence). This CDR3 has 14 amino acids. The CDR3 loop is CASNQGGTNTEAFF. CDR3 bases: TGTGCCAGTAATCAGGGGGGAACGAACACTGAAGCTTTCTTT. The full variable domain, its missing parts supplied by reference TRBV19 and TRBJ1-1, is DGGITQSPKYLFRKEGQNVTLSCEQNLNHDAMYWYRQDPGQGLRLIYYSQIVNDFQKGDIAEGYSVSREKKESFPLTVTSAQKNPTAFYLCASNQGGTNTEAFFGQGTRLTVV.

CDR3 bases: TGCGCCAGCAGGACCGATCGAGGACTAGCGGGGGGGCCCGATACGCAGTATTTT. Translated, it gives CASRTDRGLAGGPDTQYF. V is TRBV5-1 and J is TRBJ2-3, with TRBD2 identical over 15 bases. Unmatched junction bases numbered 13, after V lost 5 bases and J lost 6 bases. There are 18 residues in the CDR3. Germline V gene data show CDR1 as SGHRS and CDR2 as YFSETQ.

This chain connects TRBV2 to TRBJ1-5; D not certain. The CDR3 runs to 13 residues. The germline gives CDR1 SNHLY, CDR2 FYNNEI. V was cut by 2 bases and J by 10 bases, with 12 bases left in between. CDR3 residues: CASSETRSSPQHF. In nucleotides, the CDR3 is TGTGCCAGCAGTGAAACCCGGTCTTCTCCCCAGCATTTT.

The chain employs TRBV3-1 (or the pseudogene TRBV3-2) and TRBJ1-6, with 7 bases that match TRBD1. In germline, CDR1 is LGHDT, CDR2 YNNKEL (reference sequence). The CDR3 is 18 residues long. The V and J ends lost 3 bases and 5 bases, in that order; junction bases with no gene match: 13. CDR3 in DNA: TGTGCCAGCAGCCAGGCACTACAGGGGATTGGGGATAATTCACCCCTCCACTTT. Translation: CASSQALQGIGDNSPLHF.